This T cell receptor beta chain was retrieved from a study of T cells in localized non-small cell lung cancer. Whole-study findings and limits: Blood T cell density predicted longer survival; adjacent-lung clonality, shorter. Adjacent lung exhibited a median of 57 among the 100 most abundant tumor clones. Measurement of T cell clonality placed uninvolved adjacent lung highest, above the level in tumor. Sequence data derive from only one tumor region, so heterogeneity remains possible.

The assay was immunoSEQ multiplex PCR, and TCRdb's table has in-frame clones only and misses some. Here the sample spans 1,200 to 1,500 clones, approximately 23% being singletons. Germline V gene lookup returns CDR1 SGHNT and CDR2 YENEEA. The CDR3 covers 15 residues. Trimming cost V 1 base and J 3 bases, with 10 bases left between them. By its share, this clone is medium-sized. Its antigen remains unknown. The rearrangement uses TRBV11-3 and TRBJ2-1, with a tentative D call TRBD1 (5 bases). The sample here was lung tumor tissue, taken before any cancer treatment. This sequence originates from a woman aged 35 to 75 with stage I lung adenocarcinoma. CDR3 residues: CASSLGQGGYNEQFF. CDR3 in DNA: TGTGCCAGCAGCTTAGGGCAGGGTGGCTACAATGAGCAGTTCTTC. The full variable domain, completed using reference TRBV11-3 and TRBJ2-1, is EAGVVQSPRYKIIEKKQPVAFWCNPISGHNTLYWYLQNLGQGPELLIRYENEEAVDDSQLPKDRFSAERLKGVDSTLKIQPAELGDSAVYLCASSLGQGGYNEQFFGPGTRLTVL.